A single TCR beta chain is shown here with its context. Method: immunoSEQ multiplex PCR; TCRdb's copy keeps in-frame clones and lacks some. The table records 540,000 or so clones, 75% to 80% of them present only once. This record comes from a study of shared T cell receptors in the human thymus. Unmatched junction bases numbered 13, after V lost 4 bases and J lost 1 base. The CDR3 is 18 amino acids. Germline V gene lookup returns CDR1 SEHNR and CDR2 FQNEAQ (reference sequence). A further study also used this sample, focusing on human thymus T cells. That paper adds: Resections were taken during corrective heart surgery, and the thymus tissue came from these. Thymic and blood repertoires appeared to display a bias in their usage of V and J genes. Related research has reported that thymic repertoires overlap highly among unrelated individuals.

Specimen: thymocytes. The source is a boy under two years old with a congenital heart defect. The chain recombines TRBV7-9 with TRBJ2-7; TRBD1 aligns across 10 bases. CDR3: CASSCPDRGDDVSYEQYF. The DNA for the CDR3 is TGTGCCAGCAGCTGCCCGGACAGGGGGGATGACGTGTCCTACGAGCAGTACTTC.